These T cell receptor beta chains were read from a single sample in a study of radiotherapy plus CTLA-4 blockade in lung cancer. Assay: immunoSEQ multiplex PCR; the TCRdb copy retains only in-frame clones and omits some. The sample consists of approximately 110,000 clones, more than 75% of them appearing once. Specimen: peripheral blood, collected from a patient treated with radiotherapy plus ipilimumab. These receptors were taken from a human donor with non-small cell lung cancer that progressed on radiotherapy plus ipilimumab. Some clones in this sample may be carry-over from other donors' samples. CDR3s include the opening cysteine and the closing phenylalanine or tryptophan. The order of the fields is CDR3 DNA, CDR3 protein, V gene, D gene, clone size, J gene. D genes are given only for firm matches. Clone size is stated in some rows and not others, as once, few, many or a class when expanded.

CDR3 DNA: TGTGCCAGCAGTGAAAGGACAGGGTCAGATACGCAGTATTTT; CDR3 protein: CASSERTGSDTQYF; V gene: TRBV2; D gene: TRBD1; clone size: once; J gene: TRBJ2-3
CDR3 DNA: TGTGCCAGCAGCTTATTTAGCGAGGACCAGTACTTC; CDR3 protein: CASSLFSEDQYF; V gene: TRBV7-9; D gene: .; clone size: .; J gene: TRBJ2-5
CDR3 DNA: TGCACGGGCGCCTACTACGAGCAGTACTTC; CDR3 protein: CTGAYYEQYF; V gene: TRBV7-5; D gene: .; clone size: few; J gene: TRBJ2-7
CDR3 DNA: TGTGCCAGTTCGCGGGGGGGGCCCCCCGGGGAGCTGTTTTTT; CDR3 protein: CASSRGGPPGELFF; V gene: TRBV9; D gene: TRBD2; clone size: .; J gene: TRBJ2-2
CDR3 DNA: TGTGCCACCGCGCGGGGGAAGTACACCATATATTTT; CDR3 protein: CATARGKYTIYF; V gene: TRBV19; D gene: .; clone size: .; J gene: TRBJ1-3
CDR3 DNA: TGTGCCAGCAGCTTAGCGCGAACTAGCGGGGGGGCGGAGCAGTTCTTC; CDR3 protein: CASSLARTSGGAEQFF; V gene: TRBV7-2; D gene: TRBD2; clone size: .; J gene: TRBJ2-1
CDR3 DNA: TGCGCCAGCAGCTTGGAGGGGACAGCCAATAATTCACCCCTCCACTTT; CDR3 protein: CASSLEGTANNSPLHF; V gene: TRBV5-1; D gene: TRBD1; clone size: .; J gene: TRBJ1-6
CDR3 DNA: TGTGCCAGCTCACCCACCCGACAGATGAACACTGAAGCTTTCTTT; CDR3 protein: CASSPTRQMNTEAFF; V gene: TRBV18; D gene: .; clone size: .; J gene: TRBJ1-1
CDR3 DNA: TGTGCCAGCAGTGTGGGGGATGGTGGCTTAGGAGAGACCCAGTACTTC; CDR3 protein: CASSVGDGGLGETQYF; V gene: TRBV6-1; D gene: .; clone size: .; J gene: TRBJ2-5
CDR3 DNA: TGTGCCAGCAGCTTGGTAAACTATGGCTACACCTTC; CDR3 protein: CASSLVNYGYTF; V gene: TRBV5-5; D gene: .; clone size: few; J gene: TRBJ1-2